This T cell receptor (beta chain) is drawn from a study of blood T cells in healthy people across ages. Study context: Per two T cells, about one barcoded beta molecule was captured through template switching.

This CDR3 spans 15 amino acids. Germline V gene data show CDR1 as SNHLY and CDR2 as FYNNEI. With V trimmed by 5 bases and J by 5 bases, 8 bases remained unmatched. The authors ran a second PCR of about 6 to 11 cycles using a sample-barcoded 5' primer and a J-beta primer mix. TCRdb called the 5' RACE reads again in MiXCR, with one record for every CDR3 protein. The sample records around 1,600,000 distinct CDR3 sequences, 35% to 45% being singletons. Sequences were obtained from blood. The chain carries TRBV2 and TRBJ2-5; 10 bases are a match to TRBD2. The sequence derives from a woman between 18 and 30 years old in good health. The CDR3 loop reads CASSYSAGGLETQYF. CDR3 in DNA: TGTGCCAGCAGTTACTCAGCGGGAGGGTTGGAGACCCAGTACTTC.